The clone carrying this T cell receptor (beta chain) appeared a few times. This specimen comes from a study of blood T cell repertoires in COVID-19. Turning to the study itself: Collection of acute and convalescent COVID-19 samples took place in the United States, Italy and Spain.

In the authors' workflow: Nucleated cell number was recorded as an estimate derived from reference gene primer amplification. Clones were sequenced by immunoSEQ multiplex PCR, and TCRdb holds only the in-frame ones, with some missing. V and J calls and clone size follow that table, whereas D and trimming were derived from the DNA. Here the sample spans approximately 240,000 clones, 65% to 85% being singletons. The sequencing input was peripheral blood. This TCR derives from a woman aged 55-69 years with acute or convalescent COVID-19.

CDR3 amino acids: CASSPITGTGNVRQYF. The CDR3 region has the DNA TGTGCCAGCAGCCCGATTACCGGGACAGGGAACGTGAGGCAGTACTTC. This chain links TRBV7-6 with TRBJ2-7; 9 positions agree with TRBD1. The J segment lost 9 bases and the V segment lost 5 bases, leaving 17 bases of the junction unmatched. Germline V gene lookup returns CDR1 SGHVS and CDR2 FNYEAQ. CDR3 length: 16 amino acids.